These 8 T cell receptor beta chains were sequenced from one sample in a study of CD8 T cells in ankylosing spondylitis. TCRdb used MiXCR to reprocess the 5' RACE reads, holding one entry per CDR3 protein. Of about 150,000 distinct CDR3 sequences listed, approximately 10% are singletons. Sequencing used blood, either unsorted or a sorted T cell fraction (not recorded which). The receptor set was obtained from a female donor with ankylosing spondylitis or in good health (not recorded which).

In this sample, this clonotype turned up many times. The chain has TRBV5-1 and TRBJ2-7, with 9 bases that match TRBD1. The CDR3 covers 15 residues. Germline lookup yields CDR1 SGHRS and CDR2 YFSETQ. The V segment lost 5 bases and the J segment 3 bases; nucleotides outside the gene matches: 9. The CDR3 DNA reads TGCGCCAGCAGTCAATCTGGGACAGGGCGCTACGAGCAGTACTTC. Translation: CASSQSGTGRYEQYF.

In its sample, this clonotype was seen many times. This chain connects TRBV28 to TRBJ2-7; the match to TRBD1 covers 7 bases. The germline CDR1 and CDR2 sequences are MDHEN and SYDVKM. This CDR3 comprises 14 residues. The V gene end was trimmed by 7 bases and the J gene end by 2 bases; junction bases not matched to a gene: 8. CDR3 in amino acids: CASTLTGPPYEQYF. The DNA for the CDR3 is TGTGCCAGCACCCTGACAGGGCCGCCCTACGAGCAGTACTTC.

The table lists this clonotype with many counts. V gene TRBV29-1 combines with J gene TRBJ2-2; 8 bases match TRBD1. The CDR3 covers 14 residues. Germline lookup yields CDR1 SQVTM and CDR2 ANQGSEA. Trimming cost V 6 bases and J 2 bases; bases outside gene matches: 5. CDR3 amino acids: CSVPGQVNTGELFF. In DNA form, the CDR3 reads TGCAGCGTGCCGGGACAGGTTAACACCGGGGAGCTGTTTTTT.

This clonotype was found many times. This CDR3 reads CASSLAWPNWWSSYEQYF. The CDR3 nucleotides are TGTGCCAGCAGCCTCGCTTGGCCTAACTGGTGGAGCTCCTACGAGCAGTACTTC. The chain is built from TRBV7-3 and TRBJ2-7; D is unresolved. This CDR3 contains 18 residues. The germline V gene has CDR1 SGHTA and CDR2 FQGTGA. Trimming removed 5 bases at V and 0 bases at J, with 23 bases between.

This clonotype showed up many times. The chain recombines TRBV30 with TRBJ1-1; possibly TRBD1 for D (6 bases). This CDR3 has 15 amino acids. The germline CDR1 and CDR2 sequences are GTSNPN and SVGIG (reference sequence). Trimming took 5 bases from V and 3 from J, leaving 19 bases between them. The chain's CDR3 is CAWARGGRVYTEAFF. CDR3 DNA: TGTGCCTGGGCGCGGGGGGGCAGGGTTTACACTGAAGCTTTCTTT. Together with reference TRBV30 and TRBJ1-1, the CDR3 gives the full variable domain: SQTIHQWPATLVQPVGSPLSLECTVEGTSNPNLYWYRQAAGRGLQLLFYSVGIGQISSEVPQNLSASRPQDRQFILSSKKLLLSDSGFYLCAWARGGRVYTEAFFGQGTRLTVV.

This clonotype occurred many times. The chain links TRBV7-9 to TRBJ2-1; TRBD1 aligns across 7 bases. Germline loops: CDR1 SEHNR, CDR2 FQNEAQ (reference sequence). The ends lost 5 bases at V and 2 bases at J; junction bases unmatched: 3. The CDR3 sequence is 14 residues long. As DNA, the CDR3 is TGTGCCAGCAGCAGGGACAGTCCCTACAATGAGCAGTTCTTC. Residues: CASSRDSPYNEQFF.

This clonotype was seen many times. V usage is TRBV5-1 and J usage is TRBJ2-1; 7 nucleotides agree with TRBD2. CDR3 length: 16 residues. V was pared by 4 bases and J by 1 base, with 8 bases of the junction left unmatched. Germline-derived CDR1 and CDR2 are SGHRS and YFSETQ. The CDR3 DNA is TGCGCCAGCAGCCCCCCTAGCGGAGGGTCCTACAATGAGCAGTTCTTC. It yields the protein CASSPPSGGSYNEQFF.

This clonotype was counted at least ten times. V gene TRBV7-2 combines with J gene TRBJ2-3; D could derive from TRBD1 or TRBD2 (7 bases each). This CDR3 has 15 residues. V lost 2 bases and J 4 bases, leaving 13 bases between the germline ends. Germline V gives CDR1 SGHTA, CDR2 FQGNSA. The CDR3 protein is CASSLSGGAPDTQYF. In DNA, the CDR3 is TGTGCCAGCAGCTTATCAGGGGGGGCTCCAGATACGCAGTATTTT.